One sample yielded the 4 T cell receptor beta chains listed below, sequenced in a study of cytomegalovirus exposure and HLA in healthy donors. The PCR was carried out with 60 Vbeta primers and 13 Jbeta primers. Only in-frame clones appear in the TCRdb table, and some are missing; sequencing was by immunoSEQ multiplex PCR. The table includes over 150,000 clones, 80% detected once. The sample comprised PBMCs. Receptors originate from a man aged 30 to 39 in good health and CMV-seropositive.

J is TRBJ2-1 and V is TRBV4-3; 8 bases fit TRBD2. Looked up from germline, CDR1 is LGHNA and CDR2 is YSLEER. The CDR3 is made up of 17 amino acids. The V gene end was trimmed by 4 bases and the J gene end by 1 base; junction bases not matched to a gene: 9. CDR3 protein: CASSPARGGRSYNEQFF. The DNA of the CDR3 is TGCGCCAGCAGCCCGGCCCGGGGGGGGCGGTCCTACAATGAGCAGTTCTTC.

The chain uses TRBV4-3 and TRBJ1-2; tentatively, D is TRBD1 (5 bases). Per the germline V gene, CDR1 is LGHNA and CDR2 is YSLEER. Trimming cost V 0 bases and J 4 bases, with 18 bases left between them. The CDR3 sequence is 17 residues long. CDR3 protein: CASSQDWTPDRPYGYTF. In DNA form, the CDR3 reads TGCGCCAGCAGCCAAGATTGGACACCTGATAGGCCCTATGGCTACACCTTC.

The table lists this clone with a few counts. The chain links TRBV4-1 to TRBJ2-5; D remains unclear. CDR3 length equals 16 residues. The V gene lost 0 bases and the J gene lost 5 bases, with 16 bases spanning the gap. The germline V gene encodes CDR1 MGHRA and CDR2 YSYEKL. CDR3 sequence reads: CASSQDASGVRETQYF. CDR3 DNA: TGCGCCAGCAGCCAAGATGCGTCAGGTGTTAGGGAGACCCAGTACTTC.

The chain has TRBV6-6 and TRBJ2-2; D not certain. Germline V gene lookup returns CDR1 MNHNY and CDR2 SVGAGI (reference sequence). V gave up 8 bases and J gave up 5 bases, with 6 bases separating them. The CDR3 sequence is 11 residues long. The DNA for the CDR3 is TGTGCCAGCGACACAACCGGGGAGCTGTTTTTT. It is translated as CASDTTGELFF.